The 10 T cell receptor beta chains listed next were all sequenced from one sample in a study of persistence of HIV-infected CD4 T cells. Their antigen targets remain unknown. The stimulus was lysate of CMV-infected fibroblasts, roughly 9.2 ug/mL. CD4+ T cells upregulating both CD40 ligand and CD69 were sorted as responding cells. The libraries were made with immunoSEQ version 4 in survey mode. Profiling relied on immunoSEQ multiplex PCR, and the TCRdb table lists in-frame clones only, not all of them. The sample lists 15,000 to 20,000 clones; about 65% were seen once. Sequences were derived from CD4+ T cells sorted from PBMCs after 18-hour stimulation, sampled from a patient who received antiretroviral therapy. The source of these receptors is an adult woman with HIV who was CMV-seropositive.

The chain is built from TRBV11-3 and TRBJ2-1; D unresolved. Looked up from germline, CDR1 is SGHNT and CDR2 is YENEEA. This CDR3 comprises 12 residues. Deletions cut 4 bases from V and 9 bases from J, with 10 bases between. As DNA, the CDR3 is TGTGCCAGCAGCTCCCGACTCAGTGAGCAGTTCTTC. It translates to CASSSRLSEQFF. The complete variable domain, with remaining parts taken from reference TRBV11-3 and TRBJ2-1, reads EAGVVQSPRYKIIEKKQPVAFWCNPISGHNTLYWYLQNLGQGPELLIRYENEEAVDDSQLPKDRFSAERLKGVDSTLKIQPAELGDSAVYLCASSSRLSEQFFGPGTRLTVL.

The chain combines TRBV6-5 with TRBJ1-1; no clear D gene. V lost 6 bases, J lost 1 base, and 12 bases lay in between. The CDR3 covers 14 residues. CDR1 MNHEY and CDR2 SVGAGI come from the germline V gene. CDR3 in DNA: TGTGCCAGCAGGCGACACAACGCGAACACTGAAGCTTTCTTT. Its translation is CASRRHNANTEAFF.

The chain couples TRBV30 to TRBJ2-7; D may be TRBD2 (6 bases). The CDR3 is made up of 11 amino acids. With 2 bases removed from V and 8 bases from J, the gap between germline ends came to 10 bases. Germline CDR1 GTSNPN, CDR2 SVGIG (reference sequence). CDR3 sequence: CAWSTGGKQYF. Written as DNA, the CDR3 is TGTGCCTGGAGTACCGGGGGTAAGCAGTACTTC. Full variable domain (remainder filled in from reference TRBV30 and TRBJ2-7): SQTIHQWPATLVQPVGSPLSLECTVEGTSNPNLYWYRQAAGRGLQLLFYSVGIGQISSEVPQNLSASRPQDRQFILSSKKLLLSDSGFYLCAWSTGGKQYFGPGTRLTVT.

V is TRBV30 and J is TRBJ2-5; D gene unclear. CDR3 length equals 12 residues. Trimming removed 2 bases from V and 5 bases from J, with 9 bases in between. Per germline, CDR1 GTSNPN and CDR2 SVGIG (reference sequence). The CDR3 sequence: CAWSQVAETQYF. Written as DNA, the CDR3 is TGTGCCTGGAGTCAAGTCGCGGAGACCCAGTACTTC.

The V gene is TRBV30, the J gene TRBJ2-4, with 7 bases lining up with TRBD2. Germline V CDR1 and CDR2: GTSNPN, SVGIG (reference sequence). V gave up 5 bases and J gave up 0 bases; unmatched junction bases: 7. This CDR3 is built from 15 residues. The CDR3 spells CAWGGEQLAKNIQYF. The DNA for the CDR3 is TGTGCCTGGGGGGGGGAACAGCTAGCCAAAAACATTCAGTACTTC.

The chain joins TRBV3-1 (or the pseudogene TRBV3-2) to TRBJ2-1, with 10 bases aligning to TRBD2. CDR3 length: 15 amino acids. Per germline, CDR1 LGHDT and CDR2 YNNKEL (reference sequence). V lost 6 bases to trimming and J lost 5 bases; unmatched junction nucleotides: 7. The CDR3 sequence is CASRSLAGGNNEQFF. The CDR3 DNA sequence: TGTGCCAGCAGATCCTTAGCGGGGGGTAACAATGAGCAGTTCTTC.

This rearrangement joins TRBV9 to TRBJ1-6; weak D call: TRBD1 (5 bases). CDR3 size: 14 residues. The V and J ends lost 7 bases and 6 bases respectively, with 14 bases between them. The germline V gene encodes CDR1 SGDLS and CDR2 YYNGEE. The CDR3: CASRPGLPNSPLHF. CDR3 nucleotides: TGTGCCAGCCGCCCAGGGTTACCTAATTCACCCCTCCACTTT.

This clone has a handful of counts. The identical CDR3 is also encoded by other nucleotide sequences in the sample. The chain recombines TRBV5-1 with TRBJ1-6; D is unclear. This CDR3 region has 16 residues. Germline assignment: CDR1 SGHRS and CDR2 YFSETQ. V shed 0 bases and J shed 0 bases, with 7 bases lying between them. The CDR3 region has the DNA TGCGCCAGCAGCTTGGAACGGAGCTCCTATAATTCACCCCTCCACTTT. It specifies CASSLERSSYNSPLHF.

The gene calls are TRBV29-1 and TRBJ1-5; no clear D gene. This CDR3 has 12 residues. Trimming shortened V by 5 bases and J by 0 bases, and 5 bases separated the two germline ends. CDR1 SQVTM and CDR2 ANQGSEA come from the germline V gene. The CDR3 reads CSVKYSNQPQHF. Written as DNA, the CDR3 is TGCAGCGTTAAATATAGCAATCAGCCCCAGCATTTT.

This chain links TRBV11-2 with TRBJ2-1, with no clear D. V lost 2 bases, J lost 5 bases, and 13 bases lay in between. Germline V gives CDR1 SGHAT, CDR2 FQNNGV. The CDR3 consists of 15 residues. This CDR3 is CASSLQIGPHNEQFF. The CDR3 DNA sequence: TGTGCCAGCAGCTTACAGATAGGGCCACACAATGAGCAGTTCTTC. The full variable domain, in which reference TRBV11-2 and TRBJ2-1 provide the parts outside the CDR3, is EAGVAQSPRYKIIEKRQSVAFWCNPISGHATLYWYQQILGQGPKLLIQFQNNGVVDDSQLPKDRFSAERLKGVDSTLKIQPAKLEDSAVYLCASSLQIGPHNEQFFGPGTRLTVL.